These 19 T cell receptor beta chains were all obtained from the same sample, sequenced in a study of identical twins. Each CDR3 protein gets one entry after TCRdb re-called the 5' RACE reads with MiXCR. Among nearly 650,000 distinct CDR3 sequences, 7.1% were seen once, and the ten largest hold 1.5% to 2%. This same sample was also part of a study on yellow fever vaccine responses in identical twins.

The specimen was PBMCs. All receptors derive from a woman between 18 and 29 years old in good health.

The gene calls are TRBV4-1 and TRBJ1-1; TRBD1 is a possible D gene (6 bases). V lost 4 bases to trimming and J lost 8 bases, with 11 bases between them. This CDR3 contains 12 residues. Germline CDR1 is MGHRA and CDR2 is YSYEKL. The CDR3 sequence: CASSPMRGEAFF. The CDR3 DNA is TGCGCCAGCAGCCCCATGAGGGGGGAAGCTTTCTTT.

This clonotype came up many times. The rearrangement uses TRBV4-1 and TRBJ1-5; D not certain. The CDR3 runs to 14 residues. Germline V gene data show CDR1 as MGHRA and CDR2 as YSYEKL. V shed 0 bases and J shed 5 bases, with 8 bases lying between them. This CDR3 is CASSQDQVDQPQHF. The CDR3 DNA is TGCGCCAGCAGCCAAGATCAGGTGGATCAGCCCCAGCATTTT.

The chain employs TRBV6-2 or TRBV6-3 and TRBJ2-3, with a weak D call TRBD1 (5 bases). Deletions cut 10 bases from V and 2 bases from J, with 16 bases between. Germline lookup yields CDR1 MNHEY and CDR2 SVGEGT. CDR3 size: 14 residues. CDR3 region: CATSSGRDTDTQYF. The CDR3 DNA is TGTGCCACTTCCTCTGGCAGGGACACAGATACGCAGTATTTT.

This clonotype was seen more than once but under ten times. This chain links TRBV4-1 with TRBJ2-2; D gene ambiguous. Germline V lookup: CDR1 MGHRA, CDR2 YSYEKL. Trimming took off 5 bases at V and 5 bases at J, with 12 bases between the two ends. The CDR3 loop spans 14 amino acids. CDR3 region: CASSTRTATGELFF. The CDR3 DNA sequence: TGCGCCAGCAGCACCCGGACCGCAACCGGGGAGCTGTTTTTT.

This clonotype was detected ten times or more. This chain connects TRBV5-1 to TRBJ2-1; the D is unclear. The V and J ends lost 3 bases and 2 bases respectively, with 3 bases between them. The CDR3 is 12 residues long. CDR1 is SGHRS and CDR2 is YFSETQ in the germline V gene. CDR3 in amino acids: CASSSTYNEQFF. The CDR3 DNA is TGCGCCAGCAGCTCAACCTACAATGAGCAGTTCTTC.

This clonotype was picked up a small number of times. The rearrangement links TRBV5-1 to TRBJ2-7; 7 positions match TRBD2. Germline assignment: CDR1 SGHRS and CDR2 YFSETQ. The ends lost 4 bases at V and 2 bases at J; junction bases unmatched: 12. This CDR3 spans 16 amino acids. CDR3 nucleotide sequence: TGCGCCAGCAGCCCAGAACCGGGACTAACTACCTACGAGCAGTACTTC. Translation gives CASSPEPGLTTYEQYF. Full variable domain (outside the CDR3, taken from reference TRBV5-1 and TRBJ2-7): KAGVTQTPRYLIKTRGQQVTLSCSPISGHRSVSWYQQTPGQGLQFLFEYFSETQRNKGNFPGRFSGRQFSNSRSEMNVSTLELGDSALYLCASSPEPGLTTYEQYFGPGTRLTVT.

In its sample, this clonotype was seen a few times. J is TRBJ2-7 and V is TRBV19; 11 bases match TRBD2. Germline-derived CDR1 and CDR2 are LNHDA and SQIVND (reference sequence). V lost 2 bases and J lost 6; bases outside the gene matches: 6. CDR3 length equals 15 residues. Written as DNA, the CDR3 is TGTGCCAGTAGTATATTAGCGGGAGGGCCGGGCGAGCAGTACTTC. As protein: CASSILAGGPGEQYF. Full variable domain (missing parts from reference TRBV19 and TRBJ2-7): DGGITQSPKYLFRKEGQNVTLSCEQNLNHDAMYWYRQDPGQGLRLIYYSQIVNDFQKGDIAEGYSVSREKKESFPLTVTSAQKNPTAFYLCASSILAGGPGEQYFGPGTRLTVT.

This clonotype was found a few times. The chain links TRBV28 to TRBJ2-3, with 10 positions matching TRBD1. Germline V gene sequence: CDR1 MDHEN, CDR2 SYDVKM. The CDR3 is 14 amino acids. J lost 8 bases, V lost 6 bases, and 8 bases had no gene match. The DNA of the CDR3 is TGTGCCAGCAGCTGGGGACAGGGGATGGGTACGCAGTATTTT. Protein product: CASSWGQGMGTQYF. Supplemented by reference TRBV28 and TRBJ2-3, the full variable domain reads DVKVTQSSRYLVKRTGEKVFLECVQDMDHENMFWYRQDPGLGLRLIYFSYDVKMKEKGDIPEGYSVSREKKERFSLILESASTNQTSMYLCASSWGQGMGTQYFGPGTRLTVL.

This clonotype has a handful of counts. The chain combines TRBV27 with TRBJ2-7; 7 bases are shared with TRBD1. V shed 3 bases, J shed 7 bases, and the junction held 6 bases outside the gene matches. Germline lookup yields CDR1 MNHEY and CDR2 SMNVEV (reference sequence). CDR3 size: 13 residues. CDR3 DNA sequence: TGTGCCAGCAGTTTGGGACAGACATTGGAGCAGTACTTC. This translates into CASSLGQTLEQYF.

This clonotype appeared many times. V usage is TRBV12-3 or TRBV12-4 and J usage is TRBJ1-1, with no clear D. V lost 6 bases and J lost 0, with 8 bases in between. The CDR3 length is 13 residues. CDR3 DNA sequence: TGTGCCAGCAGGCCTGAGTTGAACACTGAAGCTTTCTTT. It encodes CASRPELNTEAFF.

This clonotype was seen a handful of times. The gene calls are TRBV13 and TRBJ2-1; a weak D match, TRBD2 (6 bases). CDR3 size: 13 residues. The V and J ends lost 5 bases and 10 bases respectively, with 15 bases between them. The germline CDR1 and CDR2 sequences are PRHDT and FYEKMQ (reference sequence). The DNA of the CDR3 is TGTGCCAGCAGCCGCTACGGGACTCCGGAGCAGTTCTTC. This translates into CASSRYGTPEQFF.

This clonotype was seen a few times. The V and J genes are TRBV20-1 and TRBJ2-4; D may correspond to TRBD1 or TRBD2 (5 bases each). V lost 6 bases to trimming and J lost 10 bases, with 16 bases between them. Per the germline V gene, CDR1 is DFQATT and CDR2 is SNEGSKA (reference sequence). There are 12 residues in the CDR3. For the CDR3, the DNA is TGCAGTGCCACCGGGACGCCTGGGATTCAGTACTTC. Protein: CSATGTPGIQYF.

The gene calls are TRBV20-1 and TRBJ2-5; TRBD1 is a possible D gene (5 bases). CDR1 and CDR2 from the germline V gene are DFQATT and SNEGSKA (reference sequence). The CDR3 is 15 residues long. The CDR3 DNA follows: TGCTGGGGCAAGGTTCCGGGCTTGGTGTTTGTGACCCAGTACTTC. It codes for CWGKVPGLVFVTQYF.

This clonotype has ten or more counts. The chain is built from TRBV7-9 and TRBJ1-2; no clear D gene. Between the trimmed V and J ends, which lost 5 bases and 10 bases, there was a span of 14 bases. Germline V gene lookup returns CDR1 SEHNR and CDR2 FQNEAQ (reference sequence). The CDR3 loop spans 12 amino acids. CDR3 loop: CASSVDRKDYTF. DNA for the CDR3: TGTGCCAGCAGCGTAGACCGTAAGGACTACACCTTC.

This clonotype was counted only a few times. The chain employs TRBV5-5 and TRBJ2-3; 9 nucleotides align to TRBD2. Trimming at V came to 6 bases and at J to 6 bases, leaving 14 bases not matched to a gene. This CDR3 comprises 16 residues. The V gene's germline CDR1 is SGHKS and CDR2 YYEKEE (reference sequence). CDR3 loop: CASTPRFSGGSDTQYF. CDR3 nucleotides: TGTGCCAGCACCCCCCGGTTTAGCGGGGGTTCGGATACGCAGTATTTT.

This clonotype was detected many times. This rearrangement joins TRBV7-8 to TRBJ2-5, with D perhaps given as TRBD1 or TRBD2 (6 bases each). CDR1 is SGHVS, CDR2 FQNEAQ, per germline. This CDR3 has 14 amino acids. The ends were cut back, 4 bases at V and 4 bases at J, with 13 bases in the middle. CDR3 DNA: TGTGCCAGCAGCTCCGGGGGCTCCCCAGAGACCCAGTACTTC. It yields the protein CASSSGGSPETQYF. The full variable domain, its missing parts supplied by reference TRBV7-8 and TRBJ2-5, is GAGVSQSPRYKVAKRGQDVALRCDPISGHVSLFWYQQALGQGPEFLTYFQNEAQLDKSGLPSDRFFAERPEGSVSTLKIQRTQQEDSAVYLCASSSGGSPETQYFGPGTRLLVL.

This CDR3 is CASSGTGVFGAFF. DNA for the CDR3: TGTGCCAGCAGCGGGACAGGGGTTTTTGGAGCTTTCTTT. J is TRBJ1-1 and V is TRBV5-6; TRBD1 aligns across 10 bases. The CDR3 spans 13 residues. Germline V lookup: CDR1 SGHDT, CDR2 YYEEEE. V lost 4 bases to trimming and J lost 10 bases; unmatched junction nucleotides: 7.

The V gene is TRBV3-1, the J gene TRBJ1-1; D is uncertain. Germline V gene lookup returns CDR1 LGHDT and CDR2 YNNKEL (reference sequence). Trimming cost V 4 bases and J 12 bases, with 15 bases left between them. This CDR3 is built from 12 residues. CDR3 sequence (DNA): TGTGCCAGCAGCCTTCCGGGGTTGAGGTCTTTCTTT. Amino acid sequence: CASSLPGLRSFF.

This clonotype was seen a handful of times. This rearrangement joins TRBV5-1 to TRBJ2-7; 9 bases align to TRBD2. The trim removed 5 bases at V and 2 bases at J, leaving 8 bases unmatched. CDR1 and CDR2 (germline): SGHRS, YFSETQ. There are 15 residues in the CDR3. The CDR3 reads CASREGLADPYEQYV. The CDR3 DNA sequence: TGCGCCAGCAGGGAGGGACTAGCAGACCCCTACGAGCAGTACGTC.